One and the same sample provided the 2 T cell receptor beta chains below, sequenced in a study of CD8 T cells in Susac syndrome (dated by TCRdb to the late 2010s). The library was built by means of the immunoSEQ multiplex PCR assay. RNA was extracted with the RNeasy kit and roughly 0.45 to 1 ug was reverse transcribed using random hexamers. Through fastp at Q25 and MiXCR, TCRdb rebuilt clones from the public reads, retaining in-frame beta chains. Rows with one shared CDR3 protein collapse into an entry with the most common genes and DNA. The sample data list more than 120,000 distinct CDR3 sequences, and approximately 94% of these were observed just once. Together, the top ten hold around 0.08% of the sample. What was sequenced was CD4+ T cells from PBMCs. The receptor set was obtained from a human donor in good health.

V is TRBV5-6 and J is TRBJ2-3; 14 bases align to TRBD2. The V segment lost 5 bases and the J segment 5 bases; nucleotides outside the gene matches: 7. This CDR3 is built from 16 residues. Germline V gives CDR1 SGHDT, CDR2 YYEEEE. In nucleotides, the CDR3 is TGTGCCAGCAGAAATGGACTAGCGGGAGGAGTAGATACGCAGTATTTT. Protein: CASRNGLAGGVDTQYF.

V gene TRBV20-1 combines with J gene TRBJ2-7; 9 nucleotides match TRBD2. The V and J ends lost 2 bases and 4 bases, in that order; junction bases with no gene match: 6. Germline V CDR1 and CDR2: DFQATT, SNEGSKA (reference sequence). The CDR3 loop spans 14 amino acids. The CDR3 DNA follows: TGCAGTGCTAGACATGGCGGGAGGGGGTACGAGCAGTACTTC. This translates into CSARHGGRGYEQYF.